The 7 T cell receptor beta chains below were found in one sample sequenced in a study of beta chain features in type 1 diabetes. Of the isolated RNA, all was reverse transcribed, and so the sequenced material was expressed TCRB transcripts. TCRdb keeps only in-frame clones here, not all; method: immunoSEQ multiplex PCR. This repertoire shows approximately 150,000 clones, approximately 9.1% found once; its top ten account for around 2.5%. The sequencing input was central memory CD4+ T cells from blood. The receptors shown here come from a woman between 18 and 29 years old in good health.

CDR3 DNA sequence: TGCGCCAGCAGCTTGGATATCCAGGGATCAGATACGCAGTATTTT. Translating gives CASSLDIQGSDTQYF. J is TRBJ2-3 and V is TRBV5-1; tentative D call: TRBD1 (5 bases). Germline assignment: CDR1 SGHRS and CDR2 YFSETQ. Trimming pared 0 bases from V and 4 bases from J, leaving 12 bases between. The CDR3 has 15 residues.

The chain uses TRBV7-2 and TRBJ2-7, with D tentatively TRBD1 (5 bases). Germline CDR1 is SGHTA and CDR2 is FQGNSA. V was shortened by 1 base and J by 6 bases, with 16 bases between the two germline ends. The CDR3 runs 15 residues. CDR3 nucleotide sequence: TGTGCCAGCAGCTTAGACGGTCAGGGTGGGGCCGAGCAGTACTTC. Encoded protein: CASSLDGQGGAEQYF.

This chain connects TRBV19 to TRBJ2-3; the D is unclear. The CDR3 covers 15 residues. Trimming cost V 1 base and J 1 base, with 9 bases left between them. Germline V gene data show CDR1 as LNHDA and CDR2 as SQIVND (reference sequence). CDR3: CASSIGGLRTDTQYF. The CDR3 nucleotides are TGTGCCAGTAGTATAGGAGGCCTTCGCACAGATACGCAGTATTTT.

The rearrangement links TRBV6-1 to TRBJ2-7, with D possibly TRBD1 on 6 matching bases. The V end lost 0 bases, the J end lost 7 bases, and 10 bases lay between the germline ends. The germline V gene has CDR1 MNHNS and CDR2 SASEGT. The CDR3 covers 13 residues. Here the CDR3 DNA reads TGTGCCAGCAGTGAAGCGCGAGGGGGTGAGCAGTACTTC. Amino acids: CASSEARGGEQYF.

This rearrangement joins TRBV4-1 to TRBJ1-2, with a weak D call TRBD1 (6 bases). V dropped 5 bases and J dropped 7 bases, with 23 bases sitting between them. CDR3 length: 16 residues. Germline lookup yields CDR1 MGHRA and CDR2 YSYEKL. CDR3 DNA: TGCGCCAGCAGCGGGGGGGATTACACAGGGTCCCTTGGCTACACCTTC. This codes for CASSGGDYTGSLGYTF.

V and J are TRBV19 and TRBJ2-7, with a weak D call TRBD1 (5 bases). Germline V CDR1 and CDR2: LNHDA, SQIVND (reference sequence). The CDR3 spans 14 residues. V gave up 1 base and J gave up 2 bases, with 9 bases separating them. The CDR3 region is CASSIGRQTYEQYF. CDR3 sequence (DNA): TGTGCCAGTAGTATAGGAAGACAGACCTACGAGCAGTACTTC.

This chain links TRBV5-1 with TRBJ1-4, with 7 bases matching TRBD1. Trimming removed 4 bases from V and 4 bases from J; junction bases left unmatched: 7. There are 15 residues in the CDR3. Germline V gene sequence: CDR1 SGHRS, CDR2 YFSETQ. The CDR3 sequence: CASSVTGASNEKLFF. In DNA form, the CDR3 reads TGCGCCAGCAGCGTTACAGGGGCGAGTAATGAAAAACTGTTTTTT.